This T cell receptor (beta chain) appears in the sequencing data of a study of T cells after yellow fever vaccination. In making TCR cDNA, 5'RACE template switching added a universal primer site and UMIs to it. MiXCR, run by TCRdb on the 5' RACE reads, gives a single entry per CDR3 protein. The table includes about 550,000 distinct CDR3 sequences, 15% to 20% detected once. Germline V gene sequence: CDR1 MNHEY, CDR2 SVGEGT. The CDR3 extends over 13 amino acids. The V end was cut by 7 bases, the J end by 1 base, with 7 bases between. Study outcomes and limitations: Clones that expanded after primary vaccination mostly reappeared after the booster (just under 98% CD4, 70% to 90% CD8). Peak timing came faster in the weaker secondary response, day 5 versus 15.

This clonotype occurred a few times. Its antigen remains unidentified. Specimen: PBMCs, collected 15 days after the yellow fever booster vaccination. The receptor was isolated from a man in his thirties or forties who received the YFV17D yellow fever vaccine. V gene TRBV6-2 or TRBV6-3 combines with J gene TRBJ2-2; D is unclear. The CDR3 DNA reads as TGTGCCAGCATTAACCTGAACACCGGGGAGCTGTTTTTT. It specifies CASINLNTGELFF.